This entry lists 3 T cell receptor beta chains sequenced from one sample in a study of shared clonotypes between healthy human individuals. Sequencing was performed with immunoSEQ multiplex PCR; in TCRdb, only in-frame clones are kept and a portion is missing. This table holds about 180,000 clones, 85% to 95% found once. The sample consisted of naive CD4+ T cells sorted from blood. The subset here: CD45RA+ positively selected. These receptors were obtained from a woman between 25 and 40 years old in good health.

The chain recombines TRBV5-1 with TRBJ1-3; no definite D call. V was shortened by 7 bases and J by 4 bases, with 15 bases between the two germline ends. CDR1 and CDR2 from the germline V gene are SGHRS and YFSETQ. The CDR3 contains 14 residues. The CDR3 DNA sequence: TGCGCCAGCGGACGAGGAACAGAAGGAAACACCATATATTTT. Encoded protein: CASGRGTEGNTIYF.

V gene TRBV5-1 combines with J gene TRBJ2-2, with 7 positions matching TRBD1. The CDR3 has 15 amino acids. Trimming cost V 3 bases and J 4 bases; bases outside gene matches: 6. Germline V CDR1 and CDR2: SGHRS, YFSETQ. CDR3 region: CASSSSGQFTGELFF. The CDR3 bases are TGCGCCAGCAGCTCATCGGGACAGTTCACCGGGGAGCTGTTTTTT. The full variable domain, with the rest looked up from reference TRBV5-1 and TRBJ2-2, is KAGVTQTPRYLIKTRGQQVTLSCSPISGHRSVSWYQQTPGQGLQFLFEYFSETQRNKGNFPGRFSGRQFSNSRSEMNVSTLELGDSALYLCASSSSGQFTGELFFGEGSRLTVL.

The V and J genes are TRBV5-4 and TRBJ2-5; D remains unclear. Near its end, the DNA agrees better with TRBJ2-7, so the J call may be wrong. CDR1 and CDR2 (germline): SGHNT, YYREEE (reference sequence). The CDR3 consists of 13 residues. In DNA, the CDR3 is TGTGCCAGCAGCCCCCTGTTTACTGACGAGCAGTACTTC. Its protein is CASSPLFTDEQYF.